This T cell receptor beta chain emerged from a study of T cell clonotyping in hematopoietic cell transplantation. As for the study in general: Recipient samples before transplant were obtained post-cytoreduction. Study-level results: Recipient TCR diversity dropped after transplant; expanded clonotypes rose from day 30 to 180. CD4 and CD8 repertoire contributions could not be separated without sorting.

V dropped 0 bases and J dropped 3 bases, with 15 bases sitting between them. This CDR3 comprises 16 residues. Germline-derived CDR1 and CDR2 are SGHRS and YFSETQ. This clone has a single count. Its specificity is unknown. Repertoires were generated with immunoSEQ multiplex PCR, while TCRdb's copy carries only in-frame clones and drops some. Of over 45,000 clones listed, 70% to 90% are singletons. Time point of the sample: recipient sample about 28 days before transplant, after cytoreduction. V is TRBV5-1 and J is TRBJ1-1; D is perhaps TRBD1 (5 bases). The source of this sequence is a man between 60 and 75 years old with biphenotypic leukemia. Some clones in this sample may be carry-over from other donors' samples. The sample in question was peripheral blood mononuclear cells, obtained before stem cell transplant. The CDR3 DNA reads TGCGCCAGCAGCTTGGCCGTCGGAGGGGATGACACTGAAGCTTTCTTT. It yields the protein CASSLAVGGDDTEAFF.